Listed here are 29 T cell receptor beta chains from one sample, sequenced in a study of T-cell memory formation after mild COVID-19. TCRdb reprocessed the 5' RACE reads with MiXCR, giving one entry per CDR3 protein. The sample has roughly 160,000 distinct CDR3 sequences; under 14% are singletons. Input material: PBMCs or a T cell subset sorted from them (not recorded which). These receptors were taken from a man between 18 and 35 years old who had mild COVID-19 (a few samples of this study predate the infection). Cell type and time point are not known.

The table lists this clonotype with a few counts. V gene TRBV28 combines with J gene TRBJ2-1; D is perhaps TRBD2 (6 bases). Germline V CDR1 and CDR2: MDHEN, SYDVKM. The CDR3 is 14 residues long. V was shortened by 11 bases and J by 7 bases, with 21 bases between the two germline ends. CDR3 amino acids: CAVIRDSDSNEQFF. The DNA of the CDR3 is TGTGCCGTCATCCGGGACTCAGATAGTAATGAGCAGTTCTTC.

This clonotype was seen a few times. V usage is TRBV5-4 and J usage is TRBJ1-2; no clear D. Germline CDR1 and CDR2: SGHNT and YYREEE (reference sequence). The CDR3 runs 15 residues. V was cut by 4 bases and J by 2 bases, with 15 bases left in between. DNA of the CDR3: TGTGCCAGCAGCCCCACCGGGCGGTCGAACTATGGCTACACCTTC. It specifies CASSPTGRSNYGYTF.

This clonotype was observed a handful of times. CDR3 in DNA: TGTGCCAGCAGTTTCGATGGGACTACGGAGTACACTGAAGCTTTCTTT. It yields the protein CASSFDGTTEYTEAFF. The gene calls are TRBV7-2 and TRBJ1-1; D is perhaps TRBD1 (5 bases). Germline CDR1 is SGHTA and CDR2 is FQGNSA. CDR3 size: 16 residues. The V and J ends lost 6 bases and 3 bases respectively, with 20 bases between them.

The rearrangement uses TRBV2 and TRBJ2-1; weak D call: TRBD1 (5 bases). This CDR3 spans 14 amino acids. Trimming pared 6 bases from V and 6 bases from J, leaving 15 bases between. Germline CDR1 reads SNHLY; CDR2 reads FYNNEI. DNA of the CDR3: TGTGCCAGCAGGCCGGCAGGGCATTTCAATGAGCAGTTCTTC. Translation gives CASRPAGHFNEQFF.

The genes are TRBV12-3 or TRBV12-4 and TRBJ2-7; D perhaps matches TRBD2 (7 bases). The length of the CDR3 is 13 residues. The ends were cut back, 5 bases at V and 11 bases at J, with 19 bases in the middle. Here the CDR3 DNA reads TGTGCCAGCAGTACTAAACCAGGGAGGGGGAAGTACTTC. This sequence encodes CASSTKPGRGKYF.

This chain uses TRBV5-1 with TRBJ2-7; 8 nucleotides match TRBD2. The CDR3 consists of 13 residues. Losses at the gene ends were 0 bases for V and 5 bases for J; bases not matched to a gene: 1. CDR1 and CDR2 from the germline V gene are SGHRS and YFSETQ. CDR3 amino acids: CASSLAGGNEQYF. The CDR3 bases are TGCGCCAGCAGCTTGGCGGGGGGGAACGAGCAGTACTTC.

V and J are TRBV7-9 and TRBJ1-2; D gene ambiguous. The V and J ends lost 6 bases and 4 bases respectively, with 12 bases between them. The germline CDR1 and CDR2 sequences are SEHNR and FQNEAQ (reference sequence). This CDR3 region has 13 residues. CDR3 nucleotide sequence: TGTGCCAGCAGAAGGACGGGCCCCTATGGCTACACCTTC. Residues: CASRRTGPYGYTF.

This clonotype was picked up a small number of times. The chain carries TRBV7-6 and TRBJ1-6, with 11 bases that match TRBD1. Trimming cost V 5 bases and J 4 bases; bases outside gene matches: 13. From germline, CDR1 is SGHVS and CDR2 FNYEAQ. The CDR3 is 19 residues long. The CDR3 sequence is CASSPSLGTGGFYNSPLHF. The CDR3 nucleotides are TGTGCCAGCAGCCCCTCTCTCGGGACAGGGGGTTTTTATAATTCACCCCTCCACTTT.

This clonotype was counted ten times or more. The rearrangement joins TRBV2 to TRBJ2-2; TRBD1 might be the D (5 bases). This CDR3 comprises 16 residues. The germline gives CDR1 SNHLY, CDR2 FYNNEI. V shed 3 bases and J shed 0 bases, with 11 bases lying between them. The CDR3 DNA sequence: TGTGCCAGCAGTGATGAACAGGCTTCGAACACCGGGGAGCTGTTTTTT. Protein: CASSDEQASNTGELFF. Full variable domain (missing parts from reference TRBV2 and TRBJ2-2): EPEVTQTPSHQVTQMGQEVILRCVPISNHLYFYWYRQILGQKVEFLVSFYNNEISEKSEIFDDQFSVERPDGSNFTLKIRSTKLEDSAMYFCASSDEQASNTGELFFGEGSRLTVL.

This clonotype has ten or more counts. The chain recombines TRBV5-1 with TRBJ1-3; TRBD1 might be the D (6 bases). Trimming took 4 bases from V and 0 from J, leaving 11 bases between them. The CDR3 is 15 residues long. From germline, CDR1 is SGHRS and CDR2 YFSETQ. CDR3 residues: CASSLGQISGNTIYF. CDR3 bases: TGCGCCAGCAGCCTGGGACAAATCTCTGGAAACACCATATATTTT.

This clonotype was recorded many times. The chain combines TRBV7-8 with TRBJ2-1; 8 bases align to TRBD1. Trimming removed 6 bases from V and 7 bases from J; junction bases left unmatched: 20. Germline CDR1 reads SGHVS; CDR2 reads FQNEAQ. The CDR3 covers 18 residues. Written as DNA, the CDR3 is TGTGCCAGCAGACAAAAGCCCCAGGGGGCACCAATAGAGAATGAGCAGTTCTTC. This encodes CASRQKPQGAPIENEQFF. The full variable domain, its missing parts supplied by reference TRBV7-8 and TRBJ2-1, is GAGVSQSPRYKVAKRGQDVALRCDPISGHVSLFWYQQALGQGPEFLTYFQNEAQLDKSGLPSDRFFAERPEGSVSTLKIQRTQQEDSAVYLCASRQKPQGAPIENEQFFGPGTRLTVL.

The rearrangement joins TRBV20-1 to TRBJ1-2; 7 bases map to TRBD1. The germline V gene has CDR1 DFQATT and CDR2 SNEGSKA (reference sequence). The V and J ends lost 6 bases and 6 bases, in that order; junction bases with no gene match: 13. The CDR3 extends over 14 amino acids. CDR3 DNA sequence: TGCAGTGCGGAACAGGGGCCCACAAGGAATGGCTACACCTTC. Protein product: CSAEQGPTRNGYTF.

This clonotype was observed a handful of times. The chain couples TRBV6-5 to TRBJ2-3; perhaps TRBD2 as D (7 bases). Trimming left V 10 bases short and J 3 bases short, with 20 bases between. This CDR3 region has 15 residues. Per germline, CDR1 MNHEY and CDR2 SVGAGI. CDR3 loop: CATRGFRGATDTQYF. CDR3 bases: TGTGCCACCAGAGGGTTCCGGGGGGCAACAGATACGCAGTATTTT.

In its sample, this clonotype was seen a few times. This chain links TRBV6-2 or TRBV6-3 with TRBJ2-3; perhaps D is TRBD1 or TRBD2 (5 bases each). The V and J ends lost 2 bases and 2 bases respectively, with 11 bases between them. Germline CDR1 reads MNHEY; CDR2 reads SVGEGT. The CDR3 length is 15 residues. The DNA for the CDR3 is TGTGCCAGCAGTTACGGGACGGTAAACACAGATACGCAGTATTTT. This translates into CASSYGTVNTDTQYF.

This clonotype was detected a few times. The chain carries TRBV5-1 and TRBJ1-1, with 7 bases that match TRBD1. Germline assignment: CDR1 SGHRS and CDR2 YFSETQ. The trim removed 2 bases at V and 5 bases at J, leaving 6 bases unmatched. The CDR3 consists of 14 residues. The CDR3 DNA follows: TGCGCCAGCAGCTTATACAGGGGTCGGACTGAAGCTTTCTTT. Residues: CASSLYRGRTEAFF. The full variable domain, its missing parts supplied by reference TRBV5-1 and TRBJ1-1, is KAGVTQTPRYLIKTRGQQVTLSCSPISGHRSVSWYQQTPGQGLQFLFEYFSETQRNKGNFPGRFSGRQFSNSRSEMNVSTLELGDSALYLCASSLYRGRTEAFFGQGTRLTVV.

This chain links TRBV7-9 with TRBJ1-1; D not resolved. Germline assignment: CDR1 SEHNR and CDR2 FQNEAQ (reference sequence). This CDR3 is built from 13 residues. V was shortened by 4 bases and J by 7 bases, with 13 bases between the two germline ends. The CDR3 coding sequence is TGTGCCAGCAGCTCGTATCATGGCAGTGAAGCTTTCTTT. Protein: CASSSYHGSEAFF.

This clonotype occurred many times. V usage is TRBV5-1 and J usage is TRBJ2-6; D unresolved. Germline V gene sequence: CDR1 SGHRS, CDR2 YFSETQ. V lost 5 bases, J lost 0 bases, and 6 bases lay in between. The CDR3 runs to 14 residues. CDR3 DNA sequence: TGCGCCAGCAGGGATTCCTCTGGGGCCAACGTCCTGACTTTC. It translates to CASRDSSGANVLTF.

This clonotype was detected a few times. The chain recombines TRBV6-5 with TRBJ1-3; D is possibly TRBD1 (6 bases). V dropped 7 bases and J dropped 3 bases, with 16 bases sitting between them. CDR1 and CDR2 from the germline V gene are MNHEY and SVGAGI. This CDR3 has 15 amino acids. CDR3 region: CASIQRGGLGNTIYF. The DNA for the CDR3 is TGTGCCAGCATCCAAAGGGGGGGGCTTGGAAACACCATATATTTT.

This clonotype has a handful of counts. The chain joins TRBV18 to TRBJ2-5; 7 bases align to TRBD2. The CDR3 sequence is 13 residues long. The trim removed 2 bases at V and 3 bases at J, leaving 0 bases unmatched. The V gene's germline CDR1 is KGHSH and CDR2 LQKENI. CDR3 amino acids: CASSPAGEETQYF. The DNA for the CDR3 is TGTGCCAGCTCACCAGCGGGGGAAGAGACCCAGTACTTC.

This clonotype was detected many times. The CDR3 DNA is TGTGCCACCAGTGCAACCGACAGGGACAGTGAGCAGTTCTTC. It codes for CATSATDRDSEQFF. This rearrangement joins TRBV24-1 to TRBJ2-1, with 7 bases lining up with TRBD1. The V and J ends lost 5 bases and 9 bases, in that order; junction bases with no gene match: 9. The germline gives CDR1 KGHDR, CDR2 SFDVKD. This CDR3 is 14 amino acids long.

The chain joins TRBV5-6 to TRBJ1-1; D is ambiguous. V lost 2 bases and J 10 bases, leaving 18 bases between the germline ends. The length of the CDR3 is 14 residues. Germline CDR1 SGHDT, CDR2 YYEEEE. The DNA of the CDR3 is TGTGCCAGCAGCTTAGTCGGCAGAAAAATAGGAGCTTTCTTT. This sequence encodes CASSLVGRKIGAFF.

The chain combines TRBV10-2 with TRBJ1-1, with unresolved D. CDR1 WSHSY and CDR2 SAAADI come from the germline V gene. The V end was cut by 5 bases, the J end by 1 base, with 11 bases between. CDR3 length: 14 amino acids. CDR3 loop: CASSPVRGNTEAFF. The CDR3 DNA reads TGCGCCAGCAGTCCCGTCCGGGGGAACACTGAAGCTTTCTTT.

The table lists this clonotype with a few counts. The CDR3 sequence: CASSQDVLSRGLDNEQFF. Here the CDR3 DNA reads TGTGCCAGCAGCCAAGATGTCCTGAGCAGGGGGTTGGACAATGAGCAGTTCTTC. The chain recombines TRBV4-2 with TRBJ2-1; 7 nucleotides line up with TRBD1. Trimming at V came to 0 bases and at J to 5 bases, leaving 13 bases not matched to a gene. The CDR3 is 18 residues long. CDR1 and CDR2 (germline): LGHNA, YNFKEQ.

The J gene is TRBJ1-5, the V gene TRBV5-1; 9 bases fit TRBD1. Germline CDR1 is SGHRS and CDR2 is YFSETQ. The length of the CDR3 is 15 residues. Trimming at V came to 4 bases and at J to 6 bases, leaving 8 bases not matched to a gene. CDR3 DNA: TGCGCCAGCAGCGCTACAGGGGGCTTCGGTCAGCCCCAGCATTTT. This translates into CASSATGGFGQPQHF.

In its sample, this clonotype was seen many times. One end of the junction fails to match germline, which may point to a read error. The rearrangement joins TRBV7-7 to TRBJ2-5, with a tentative D call TRBD2 (5 bases). The germline gives CDR1 SSHAT, CDR2 FNYEAQ (reference sequence). The CDR3 is made up of 13 amino acids. Here the CDR3 reads CASSLARQETQYF. CDR3 coding DNA: TGTGCTAGCAGCTTAGCGCGTCAAGAGACCCAGTACTTC.

This clonotype was counted many times. The chain combines TRBV6-5 with TRBJ1-6; TRBD1 aligns across 8 bases. Looked up from germline, CDR1 is MNHEY and CDR2 is SVGAGI. The CDR3 sequence is 15 residues long. After removal of 5 bases from V and 8 bases from J, the junction contained 8 bases not matched to a gene. The CDR3 DNA follows: TGTGCCAGCAGTAGGACAGGGTTCCAAGATTCACCCCTCCACTTT. It specifies CASSRTGFQDSPLHF.

This clonotype has at least ten counts. V and J are TRBV7-2 and TRBJ1-6; D perhaps matches TRBD1 (6 bases). The germline V gene encodes CDR1 SGHTA and CDR2 FQGNSA. V was pared by 5 bases and J by 4 bases, with 12 bases between. The CDR3 totals 15 residues. The CDR3 sequence is CASSPEGGYNSPLHF. CDR3 nucleotide sequence: TGTGCCAGCAGCCCCGAAGGGGGTTATAATTCACCCCTCCACTTT. The variable domain in full, with the rest retrieved from reference TRBV7-2 and TRBJ1-6, is GAGVSQSPSNKVTEKGKDVELRCDPISGHTALYWYRQSLGQGLEFLIYFQGNSAPDKSGLPSDRFSAERTGGSVSTLTIQRTQQEDSAVYLCASSPEGGYNSPLHFGNGTRLTVT.

The V call is TRBV4-3, the J call TRBJ2-2, with no clear D. CDR3 length: 15 residues. From germline, CDR1 is LGHNA and CDR2 YSLEER. V shed 1 base and J shed 5 bases, with 11 bases lying between them. CDR3 DNA sequence: TGCGCCAGCAGCCAAGGGGCCAAAGAGACCGGGGAGCTGTTTTTT. This sequence encodes CASSQGAKETGELFF.

The CDR3 DNA is TGTGCCAGCAGCTTTGGACTAGCGAACACCGGGGAGCTGTTTTTT. It specifies CASSFGLANTGELFF. V usage is TRBV7-2 and J usage is TRBJ2-2; 7 nucleotides agree with TRBD2. The CDR3 consists of 15 residues. Germline loops: CDR1 SGHTA, CDR2 FQGNSA. V was pared by 3 bases and J by 0 bases, with 1 base of the junction left unmatched. Supplemented by reference TRBV7-2 and TRBJ2-2, the full variable domain reads GAGVSQSPSNKVTEKGKDVELRCDPISGHTALYWYRQSLGQGLEFLIYFQGNSAPDKSGLPSDRFSAERTGGSVSTLTIQRTQQEDSAVYLCASSFGLANTGELFFGEGSRLTVL.